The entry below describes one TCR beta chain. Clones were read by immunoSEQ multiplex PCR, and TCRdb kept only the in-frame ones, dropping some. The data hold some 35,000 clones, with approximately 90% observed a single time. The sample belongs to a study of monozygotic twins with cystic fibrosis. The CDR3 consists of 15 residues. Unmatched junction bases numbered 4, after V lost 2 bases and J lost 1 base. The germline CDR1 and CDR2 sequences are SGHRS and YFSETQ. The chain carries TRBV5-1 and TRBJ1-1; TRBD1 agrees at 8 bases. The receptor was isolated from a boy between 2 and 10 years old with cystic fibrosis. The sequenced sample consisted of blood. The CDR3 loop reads CASSFSGTGNTEAFF. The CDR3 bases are TGCGCCAGCAGCTTCTCAGGGACAGGGAACACTGAAGCTTTCTTT.